Shown below are 29 T cell receptor beta chains from a single sample sequenced in a study of cytomegalovirus exposure and HLA in healthy donors. Some clones are missing from TCRdb's copy, which holds only in-frame ones; the method was immunoSEQ multiplex PCR. The table includes around 190,000 clones, roughly 83% detected once. Material for sequencing was PBMCs. The receptors originated from a woman in her late teens or twenties in good health and CMV-seronegative.

V and J are TRBV6-5 and TRBJ1-1; tentative D call: TRBD1 (6 bases). The length of the CDR3 is 15 residues. Trimming pared 0 bases from V and 6 bases from J, leaving 14 bases between. Germline V gene sequence: CDR1 MNHEY, CDR2 SVGAGI. CDR3 region: CASSYSIRQGPEAFF. CDR3 sequence (DNA): TGTGCCAGCAGTTACTCGATTCGGCAGGGGCCTGAAGCTTTCTTT.

The V gene is TRBV7-9, the J gene TRBJ1-2, with a tentative D call TRBD1 (6 bases). V shed 1 base and J shed 8 bases, with 20 bases lying between them. CDR3 size: 16 residues. Germline V gene lookup returns CDR1 SEHNR and CDR2 FQNEAQ (reference sequence). The CDR3 spells CASSLGRDNGRGGYTF. The CDR3 region has the DNA TGTGCCAGCAGCTTAGGCCGGGACAATGGACGAGGCGGCTACACCTTC.

This rearrangement joins TRBV27 to TRBJ2-7, with 10 bases identical to TRBD2. J lost 1 base, V lost 2 bases, and 8 bases had no gene match. In germline, CDR1 is MNHEY, CDR2 SMNVEV (reference sequence). This CDR3 contains 17 residues. CDR3 nucleotides: TGTGCCAGCAGTTTAGCGTCAGCGGGAGGGAAATCCTACGAGCAGTACTTC. As protein: CASSLASAGGKSYEQYF.

This clone has just one count. The chain combines TRBV27 with TRBJ2-2; D remains ambiguous. Looked up from germline, CDR1 is MNHEY and CDR2 is SMNVEV (reference sequence). The CDR3 totals 14 residues. Trimming cost V 1 base and J 3 bases, with 6 bases left between them. The CDR3 loop reads CASSLLVDTGELFF. The CDR3 coding sequence is TGTGCCAGCAGTTTATTAGTGGACACCGGGGAGCTGTTTTTT.

V and J are TRBV9 and TRBJ2-5, with D possibly being TRBD2 (5 bases). The V and J ends lost 0 bases and 5 bases respectively, with 17 bases between them. CDR1 SGDLS and CDR2 YYNGEE come from the germline V gene. The CDR3 is 16 residues long. This chain's CDR3 is CASSVALGWTAETQYF. The CDR3 DNA is TGTGCCAGCAGCGTAGCTTTGGGATGGACTGCCGAGACCCAGTACTTC.

This chain uses TRBV10-1 with TRBJ2-1, with 11 bases that match TRBD2. The germline CDR1 and CDR2 sequences are WNHNN and SYGVQD (reference sequence). The V gene end was trimmed by 3 bases and the J gene end by 2 bases; junction bases not matched to a gene: 9. This CDR3 comprises 18 residues. The chain's CDR3 is CASSDRPGLAVTYNEQFF. CDR3 DNA: TGCGCCAGCAGTGATAGGCCGGGACTAGCGGTGACCTACAATGAGCAGTTCTTC.

The gene calls are TRBV29-1 and TRBJ2-7, with TRBD1 identical over 8 bases. This CDR3 has 13 amino acids. Germline V CDR1 and CDR2: SQVTM, ANQGSEA. The V segment lost 6 bases and the J segment 3 bases; nucleotides outside the gene matches: 7. CDR3 sequence (DNA): TGCAGCGTGCGGACAGGGTTGTTCTACGAGCAGTACTTC. Its translation: CSVRTGLFYEQYF.

V and J are TRBV18 and TRBJ1-5, with D perhaps TRBD1 (6 bases). This CDR3 is built from 14 residues. Germline CDR1 reads KGHSH; CDR2 reads LQKENI. Trimming took 4 bases from V and 4 from J, leaving 11 bases between them. This chain's CDR3 is CASSLSTGNQPQHF. The DNA for the CDR3 is TGTGCCAGCTCACTTTCTACAGGGAATCAGCCCCAGCATTTT.

V is TRBV5-1 and J is TRBJ2-7; D remains unclear. The CDR3 loop spans 14 amino acids. Trimming took 0 bases from V and 0 from J, leaving 7 bases between them. Germline V gives CDR1 SGHRS, CDR2 YFSETQ. CDR3 nucleotide sequence: TGCGCCAGCAGCTTGGAACCCAGCTCCTACGAGCAGTACTTC. This gives the protein CASSLEPSSYEQYF.

Only a few counts were recorded for this clone. The V gene is TRBV11-2, the J gene TRBJ2-1, with 7 bases matching TRBD2. The J segment lost 5 bases and the V segment lost 5 bases, leaving 9 bases of the junction unmatched. Per the germline V gene, CDR1 is SGHAT and CDR2 is FQNNGV. This CDR3 is 15 amino acids long. The CDR3 region has the DNA TGTGCCAGCAGCCCCGCCGGCGGGAGACACAATGAGCAGTTCTTC. Translation: CASSPAGGRHNEQFF.

The chain has TRBV2 and TRBJ2-1; 8 bases match TRBD2. This CDR3 contains 17 residues. The V gene's germline CDR1 is SNHLY and CDR2 FYNNEI. After removal of 5 bases from V and 3 bases from J, the junction contained 12 bases not matched to a gene. The CDR3 here is CASSQNLGRGVYNEQFF. The CDR3 region has the DNA TGTGCCAGCAGTCAAAATTTGGGGCGGGGGGTCTACAATGAGCAGTTCTTC.

V is TRBV30 and J is TRBJ2-7, with D possibly matching TRBD2 (7 bases). Trimming pared 0 bases from V and 7 bases from J, leaving 16 bases between. The germline CDR1 and CDR2 sequences are GTSNPN and SVGIG (reference sequence). The CDR3 totals 14 residues. In DNA form, the CDR3 reads TGTGCCTGGAGTGTACAGGGCGGGAGTATGGAGCAGTACTTC. Amino acid sequence: CAWSVQGGSMEQYF.

This chain's CDR3 is CASSLTPFLGGVNVRETQYF. The CDR3 DNA reads as TGTGCCAGCAGCTTAACACCATTCCTGGGGGGAGTCAATGTTAGAGAGACCCAGTACTTC. The rearrangement joins TRBV7-8 to TRBJ2-5, with D tentatively TRBD2 (6 bases). V was cut by 2 bases and J by 4 bases, with 29 bases left in between. The CDR3 is 20 amino acids. CDR1 SGHVS and CDR2 FQNEAQ come from the germline V gene.

This clone occurred once. The V gene is TRBV11-2, the J gene TRBJ2-1, with TRBD2 identical over 8 bases. The CDR3 has 17 residues. V gave up 5 bases and J gave up 3 bases; unmatched junction bases: 12. The germline V gene encodes CDR1 SGHAT and CDR2 FQNNGV. The chain's CDR3 is CASSQYGAGGFYNEQFF. The CDR3 nucleotides are TGTGCCAGCAGCCAGTACGGCGCGGGGGGCTTCTACAATGAGCAGTTCTTC.

The chain joins TRBV6-1 to TRBJ1-2; D is unclear. Germline V lookup: CDR1 MNHNS, CDR2 SASEGT. The CDR3 covers 11 residues. V was trimmed by 0 bases and J by 13 bases, leaving 9 bases between them. CDR3 sequence reads: CASSEARFSTF. CDR3 DNA: TGTGCCAGCAGTGAAGCCAGGTTCTCCACCTTC.

The chain recombines TRBV6-5 with TRBJ1-2; D is uncertain. V was trimmed by 6 bases and J by 1 base, leaving 9 bases between them. CDR3 length: 13 residues. Per germline, CDR1 MNHEY and CDR2 SVGAGI. The CDR3 DNA follows: TGTGCCAGCAGCAAGACGGGTAACTATGGCTACACCTTC. Its protein is CASSKTGNYGYTF.

This clone showed up just once. The CDR3, as DNA: TGTGCCAGCAGTCTCTCCCGAGGGGGCGGCTACACCTTC. This sequence encodes CASSLSRGGGYTF. This chain links TRBV6-5 with TRBJ1-2; 7 positions match TRBD1. The trim removed 5 bases at V and 8 bases at J, leaving 8 bases unmatched. The CDR3 runs to 13 residues. Germline V gene sequence: CDR1 MNHEY, CDR2 SVGAGI.

The chain couples TRBV5-1 to TRBJ2-7; no definite D call. V lost 4 bases and J lost 3, with 14 bases in between. CDR1 and CDR2 from the germline V gene are SGHRS and YFSETQ. CDR3 length: 14 amino acids. CDR3 loop: CASSPSDGDYEQYF. The CDR3 DNA is TGCGCCAGCAGCCCTTCTGACGGAGACTACGAGCAGTACTTC.

This clone appeared a single time. The V call is TRBV19, the J call TRBJ1-5; 9 bases fit TRBD1. Germline values: CDR1 LNHDA, CDR2 SQIVND (reference sequence). The CDR3 runs to 16 residues. Losses at the gene ends were 8 bases for V and 1 base for J; bases not matched to a gene: 9. Here the CDR3 DNA reads TGTGCCAGTGAACACAGGGGGCTCGGGAGCAATCAGCCCCAGCATTTT. Amino acid sequence: CASEHRGLGSNQPQHF.

The J gene is TRBJ2-3, the V gene TRBV6-4; 7 bases match TRBD2. The germline V gene has CDR1 MRHNA and CDR2 SNTAGT. J lost 8 bases, V lost 4 bases, and 0 bases had no gene match. The CDR3 loop spans 11 amino acids. This chain's CDR3 is CASSAGGTQYF. CDR3 coding DNA: TGTGCCAGCAGTGCGGGGGGTACGCAGTATTTT.

The chain recombines TRBV25-1 with TRBJ2-4, with TRBD1 matching 11 bases. The CDR3 extends over 13 amino acids. Per the germline V gene, CDR1 is MGHDK and CDR2 is SYGVNS. V was pared by 8 bases and J by 6 bases, with 3 bases of the junction left unmatched. CDR3 sequence: CASRGQGGNIQYF. The CDR3 DNA reads TGTGCCAGCCGGGGACAGGGGGGAAACATTCAGTACTTC.

The chain has TRBV29-1 and TRBJ1-2; D possibly corresponds to TRBD1 (6 bases). Trimming removed 4 bases at V and 3 bases at J, with 18 bases between. The CDR3 contains 15 residues. Looked up from germline, CDR1 is SQVTM and CDR2 is ANQGSEA. The CDR3 sequence: CSVAPGGIKDYGYTF. As DNA, the CDR3 is TGCAGCGTTGCACCGGGGGGCATAAAGGACTATGGCTACACCTTC.

The chain couples TRBV29-1 to TRBJ2-7; TRBD1 might be the D (6 bases). Germline CDR1 and CDR2: SQVTM and ANQGSEA. V was trimmed by 3 bases and J by 0 bases, leaving 12 bases between them. This CDR3 is 14 amino acids long. The CDR3 DNA reads as TGCAGCGTTGAGGGGCAGGGGTCCTCCTACGAGCAGTACTTC. Translated: CSVEGQGSSYEQYF.

The chain is built from TRBV6-5 and TRBJ1-1; D gene uncertain. The length of the CDR3 is 14 residues. V dropped 1 base and J dropped 4 bases, with 10 bases sitting between them. Germline V lookup: CDR1 MNHEY, CDR2 SVGAGI. CDR3 residues: CASSYFALSTEAFF. In nucleotides, the CDR3 is TGTGCCAGCAGTTACTTCGCATTGAGCACTGAAGCTTTCTTT.

The chain couples TRBV7-2 to TRBJ2-1, with 8 bases matching TRBD1. CDR1 and CDR2 (germline): SGHTA, FQGNSA. The J segment lost 5 bases and the V segment lost 5 bases, leaving 11 bases of the junction unmatched. This CDR3 region has 16 residues. CDR3: CASSPRRVTGDNEQFF. DNA for the CDR3: TGTGCCAGCAGCCCACGGAGGGTGACAGGGGACAATGAGCAGTTCTTC.

The chain employs TRBV4-2 and TRBJ2-7; TRBD2 matches at 11 bases. The CDR3 is made up of 16 amino acids. V lost 1 base to trimming and J lost 2 bases; unmatched junction nucleotides: 4. Germline lookup yields CDR1 LGHNA and CDR2 YNFKEQ. This CDR3 is CASSQAALAGAYEQYF. DNA for the CDR3: TGTGCCAGCAGCCAAGCCGCACTAGCGGGAGCCTACGAGCAGTACTTC.

CDR3 protein: CASSLRLAALAGGPGSYEQYF. DNA for the CDR3: TGTGCCAGCAGTTTACGCCTTGCAGCTCTAGCGGGAGGGCCTGGCTCCTACGAGCAGTACTTC. The rearrangement joins TRBV27 to TRBJ2-7, with 12 bases identical to TRBD2. Trimming took 2 bases from V and 0 from J; bases not matched to a gene: 17. CDR1 and CDR2 from the germline V gene are MNHEY and SMNVEV (reference sequence). The CDR3 length is 21 residues.

The chain is built from TRBV5-1 and TRBJ1-2, with a tentative D call TRBD1 (6 bases). Per the germline V gene, CDR1 is SGHRS and CDR2 is YFSETQ. The ends were cut back, 4 bases at V and 4 bases at J, with 17 bases in the middle. This CDR3 contains 15 residues. In nucleotides, the CDR3 is TGCGCCAGCAGCCGCCGACAGGACAGTCCCTATGGCTACACCTTC. Residues: CASSRRQDSPYGYTF.

This clone has just a few counts. The CDR3 DNA follows: TGTGCCAGCAGTTACTCGGGCAGCAATCGTGGCTACACCTTC. It specifies CASSYSGSNRGYTF. The chain uses TRBV6-6 and TRBJ1-2; D remains unclear. This CDR3 comprises 14 residues. CDR1 is MNHNY and CDR2 is SVGAGI in the germline V gene (reference sequence). V lost 0 bases to trimming and J lost 7 bases, with 12 bases between them.